Below, 27 T cell receptor beta chains from the same sample are listed, as sequenced in a study of cytotoxic CD8 clonotypes in ibrutinib-treated CLL. Some clones are missing from TCRdb's copy, which holds only in-frame ones; the method was immunoSEQ multiplex PCR. The data show roughly 15,000 clones, with 64% seen just once and 40% held by the top ten. The material was PBMCs, obtained before ibrutinib treatment. These receptor sequences come from a human donor with chronic lymphocytic leukemia.

This chain joins TRBV11-2 and TRBJ2-1, with D hard to call. This CDR3 comprises 12 residues. V shed 4 bases and J shed 4 bases, with 5 bases lying between them. The germline V gene has CDR1 SGHAT and CDR2 FQNNGV. The CDR3 nucleotides read TGTGCCAGCAGCTCTCAGTACAATGAGCAGTTCTTC. Its protein product is CASSSQYNEQFF.

The rearrangement uses TRBV7-8 and TRBJ2-7; D is undetermined. This CDR3 has 17 residues. Trimming removed 5 bases at V and 2 bases at J, with 22 bases between. Germline CDR1 is SGHVS and CDR2 is FQNEAQ. The CDR3 loop reads CASSPQHPGPGPYEQYF. The CDR3 DNA sequence: TGTGCCAGCAGCCCCCAACATCCGGGCCCCGGCCCCTACGAGCAGTACTTC.

J is TRBJ1-5 and V is TRBV11-2; D is unresolved. V gave up 5 bases and J gave up 6 bases, with 17 bases separating them. This CDR3 spans 15 amino acids. CDR1 and CDR2 from the germline V gene are SGHAT and FQNNGV. The CDR3 region is CASSHRPGGLQPQHF. In DNA, the CDR3 is TGTGCCAGCAGCCATCGCCCCGGAGGACTTCAGCCCCAGCATTTT.

This clone was seen just once. This chain joins TRBV9 and TRBJ1-1; tentatively, D is TRBD1 (6 bases). The CDR3 consists of 17 residues. Trimming took off 0 bases at V and 0 bases at J, with 15 bases between the two ends. Germline loops: CDR1 SGDLS, CDR2 YYNGEE. The CDR3 protein is CASSVAGGFYMNTEAFF. The CDR3 bases are TGTGCCAGCAGCGTAGCTGGGGGCTTCTACATGAACACTGAAGCTTTCTTT. The entire variable domain, with the rest obtained from reference TRBV9 and TRBJ1-1, is as follows: DSGVTQTPKHLITATGQRVTLRCSPRSGDLSVYWYQQSLDQGLQFLIQYYNGEERAKGNILERFSAQQFPDLHSELNLSSLELGDSALYFCASSVAGGFYMNTEAFFGQGTRLTVV.

This sequence joins TRBV19 and TRBJ1-1; TRBD1 is a possible D gene (5 bases). Trimming pared 5 bases from V and 6 bases from J, leaving 16 bases between. CDR3 size: 14 residues. Per germline, CDR1 LNHDA and CDR2 SQIVND (reference sequence). CDR3 DNA sequence: TGTGCCAGTAGTGGGATGCAAACAGGCGCTGAAGCTTTCTTT. Protein product: CASSGMQTGAEAFF.

This chain uses TRBV10-1 with TRBJ1-2; 9 nucleotides line up with TRBD1. Germline CDR1 is WNHNN and CDR2 is SYGVQD (reference sequence). The CDR3 extends over 15 amino acids. V trimming: 4 bases; J trimming: 8 bases; junction bases outside the gene matches: 11. The CDR3 DNA reads as TGCGCCAGCAGTGCCTCGGGGACAGGGTTAGGGGGCTACACCTTC. This translates into CASSASGTGLGGYTF.

V and J are TRBV11-2 and TRBJ2-2; D is unresolved. The V end was cut by 0 bases, the J end by 3 bases, with 2 bases between. CDR1 SGHAT and CDR2 FQNNGV come from the germline V gene. The CDR3 spans 13 residues. The CDR3 here is CASSLDDTGELFF. CDR3 nucleotides: TGTGCCAGCAGCTTAGATGACACCGGGGAGCTGTTTTTT.

This clone has a handful of counts. The gene calls are TRBV7-9 and TRBJ1-1; 7 bases match TRBD1. The V segment lost 3 bases and the J segment 6 bases; nucleotides outside the gene matches: 10. This CDR3 has 15 amino acids. The V gene's germline CDR1 is SEHNR and CDR2 FQNEAQ (reference sequence). As DNA, the CDR3 is TGTGCCAGCAGCTTTAGCCAGGGGGGAGGCCCTGAAGCTTTCTTT. It is translated as CASSFSQGGGPEAFF.

CDR3 in amino acids: CASSPGLAGGPGQETQYF. The DNA of the CDR3 is TGTGCCAGTAGTCCTGGACTAGCGGGGGGGCCAGGCCAAGAGACCCAGTACTTC. This rearrangement joins TRBV19 to TRBJ2-5; 15 bases are shared with TRBD2. The CDR3 consists of 18 residues. CDR1 is LNHDA and CDR2 is SQIVND in the germline V gene (reference sequence). Germline trimming cut 5 bases from V and 1 base from J; bases unmatched to any gene: 8.

The J gene is TRBJ1-4, the V gene TRBV2, with a possible D match to TRBD1 (5 bases). Germline values: CDR1 SNHLY, CDR2 FYNNEI. Trimming stripped 8 bases from V and 3 bases from J, with 10 bases between. The CDR3 extends over 13 amino acids. CDR3 loop: CASARGPNEKLFF. In DNA form, the CDR3 reads TGTGCCAGCGCGAGGGGTCCTAATGAAAAACTGTTTTTT.

The V and J genes are TRBV18 and TRBJ1-2; the D is unclear. Trimming took 5 bases from V and 8 from J, leaving 18 bases between them. CDR3 length equals 14 residues. Germline CDR1 and CDR2: KGHSH and LQKENI. This CDR3 is CASSSDGILGGYTF. For the CDR3, the DNA is TGTGCCAGCTCATCGGACGGGATATTGGGAGGCTACACCTTC. The full variable domain, rest sourced from reference TRBV18 and TRBJ1-2, is NAGVMQNPRHLVRRRGQEARLRCSPMKGHSHVYWYRQLPEEGLKFMVYLQKENIIDESGMPKERFSAEFPKEGPSILRIQQVVRGDSAAYFCASSSDGILGGYTFGSGTRLTVV.

This clone was observed a handful of times. The V gene is TRBV7-9, the J gene TRBJ1-1; unclear D gene. The germline V gene encodes CDR1 SEHNR and CDR2 FQNEAQ (reference sequence). The CDR3 totals 14 residues. Trimming removed 5 bases at V and 5 bases at J, with 15 bases between. The CDR3 DNA reads TGTGCCAGCAGCCACCCCGAAGGGTGGACTGAAGCTTTCTTT. It yields the protein CASSHPEGWTEAFF. Combining the CDR3 with reference TRBV7-9 and TRBJ1-1 gives the whole variable domain DTGVSQNPRHKITKRGQNVTFRCDPISEHNRLYWYRQTLGQGPEFLTYFQNEAQLEKSRLLSDRFSAERPKGSFSTLEIQRTEQGDSAMYLCASSHPEGWTEAFFGQGTRLTVV.

The genes are TRBV19 and TRBJ1-2, with 8 bases fitting TRBD1. Germline V gives CDR1 LNHDA, CDR2 SQIVND (reference sequence). The junction had 8 bases not matched to a gene; V was cut back by 3 bases and J by 5 bases. CDR3 size: 15 residues. The chain's CDR3 is CASSMDREILYGYTF. CDR3 DNA sequence: TGTGCCAGTAGTATGGACAGGGAGATCCTATATGGCTACACCTTC. Full variable domain (remainder filled in from reference TRBV19 and TRBJ1-2): DGGITQSPKYLFRKEGQNVTLSCEQNLNHDAMYWYRQDPGQGLRLIYYSQIVNDFQKGDIAEGYSVSREKKESFPLTVTSAQKNPTAFYLCASSMDREILYGYTFGSGTRLTVV.

The chain links TRBV27 to TRBJ1-2, with 8 bases that match TRBD1. Germline V CDR1 and CDR2: MNHEY, SMNVEV (reference sequence). The ends lost 5 bases at V and 4 bases at J; junction bases unmatched: 12. CDR3 size: 16 residues. CDR3 residues: CASSGQGGESPYGYTF. The CDR3 bases are TGTGCCAGCAGTGGACAGGGAGGGGAATCCCCCTATGGCTACACCTTC.

The J gene is TRBJ2-7, the V gene TRBV7-9; tentatively, D is TRBD1 (5 bases). This CDR3 comprises 12 residues. V dropped 5 bases and J dropped 3 bases, with 8 bases sitting between them. Per germline, CDR1 SEHNR and CDR2 FQNEAQ (reference sequence). The DNA of the CDR3 is TGTGCCAGCAGCACCGACAGCTACGAGCAGTACTTC. Translation: CASSTDSYEQYF.

The chain carries TRBV21-1 and TRBJ2-7; TRBD1 is the table's D call and was not checked against the DNA. TRBV21-1 is classified as a pseudogene. This CDR3 has 12 residues. CDR3 DNA sequence: TGTGCCAGCAGCACCGGACAGGGCGAGCAGTACTTC. Residues: CASSTGQGEQYF.

This clone has more than one count but fewer than ten. This chain uses TRBV27 with TRBJ1-6, with a weak D call TRBD1 (5 bases). The germline V gene encodes CDR1 MNHEY and CDR2 SMNVEV (reference sequence). Trimming removed 6 bases at V and 9 bases at J, with 12 bases between. The CDR3 covers 13 residues. CDR3 in DNA: TGTGCCAGCAGCTCAGGGTTAGGTTCACCCCTCCACTTT. This translates into CASSSGLGSPLHF.

This sequence joins TRBV14 and TRBJ1-3; 7 bases map to TRBD1. After removal of 3 bases from V and 4 bases from J, the junction contained 6 bases not matched to a gene. The CDR3 contains 15 residues. CDR1 and CDR2 from the germline V gene are SGHDN and FVKESK. This CDR3 reads CASSQAQGPGNTIYF. As DNA, the CDR3 is TGTGCCAGCAGCCAGGCACAGGGGCCCGGAAACACCATATATTTT.

The chain uses TRBV2 and TRBJ2-7; D may correspond to TRBD1 or TRBD2 (5 bases each). Trimming removed 9 bases from V and 0 bases from J, with 12 bases in between. This CDR3 has 13 residues. The germline CDR1 and CDR2 sequences are SNHLY and FYNNEI. CDR3 in amino acids: CASEGQGSYEQYF. CDR3 in DNA: TGTGCCAGTGAGGGGCAGGGCTCCTACGAGCAGTACTTC.

V gene TRBV4-2 combines with J gene TRBJ2-5; TRBD2 might be the D (6 bases). CDR1 is LGHNA and CDR2 is YNFKEQ in the germline V gene. The CDR3 runs 15 residues. Trimming took 3 bases from V and 5 from J, leaving 16 bases between them. CDR3 amino acids: CASSQVFREEETQYF. CDR3 sequence (DNA): TGTGCCAGCAGCCAGGTTTTTAGGGAGGAGGAGACCCAGTACTTC.

The chain employs TRBV5-4 and TRBJ2-3; TRBD1 is a possible D gene (5 bases). CDR3 length: 16 residues. V was trimmed by 3 bases and J by 6 bases, leaving 20 bases between them. Germline values: CDR1 SGHNT, CDR2 YYREEE (reference sequence). CDR3 sequence (DNA): TGTGCCAGCAGCTCCTCAGGTTCAGGGATTGGGGATACGCAGTATTTT. Encoded protein: CASSSSGSGIGDTQYF.

The chain is built from TRBV27 and TRBJ2-7; D perhaps matches TRBD1 (6 bases). Trimming removed 5 bases at V and 3 bases at J, with 17 bases between. CDR1 and CDR2 (germline): MNHEY, SMNVEV (reference sequence). The CDR3 has 15 amino acids. The CDR3 region is CASSRRPGHGYEQYF. The CDR3, as DNA: TGTGCCAGCAGTCGTCGCCCGGGACATGGCTACGAGCAGTACTTC.

V and J are TRBV14 and TRBJ2-3; 11 bases fit TRBD2. CDR1 and CDR2 from the germline V gene are SGHDN and FVKESK. Trimming removed 4 bases from V and 1 base from J; junction bases left unmatched: 1. The CDR3 has 15 amino acids. CDR3 residues: CASSLLAGGTDTQYF. CDR3 in DNA: TGTGCCAGCAGCCTACTAGCGGGGGGCACAGATACGCAGTATTTT.

This clone was counted a few times. This rearrangement joins TRBV6-1 to TRBJ1-2, with D maybe TRBD1 (5 bases). Germline V CDR1 and CDR2: MNHNS, SASEGT. V dropped 4 bases and J dropped 6 bases, with 12 bases sitting between them. This CDR3 is 13 amino acids long. CDR3 sequence (DNA): TGTGCCAGCAGTGCCGGGAGGGACGATGGCTACACCTTC. It translates to CASSAGRDDGYTF.

With regard to this clone: This sample also contains other DNA sequences that code for the same CDR3. This chain joins TRBV4-1 and TRBJ2-2; D may be TRBD1 or TRBD2 (5 bases each). V was cut by 3 bases and J by 3 bases, with 17 bases left in between. CDR3 length: 17 residues. From germline, CDR1 is MGHRA and CDR2 YSYEKL. In nucleotides, the CDR3 is TGCGCCAGCAGCCACTCGAGGGGATGGGGTGACACCGGGGAGCTGTTTTTT. This sequence encodes CASSHSRGWGDTGELFF.

This clone rates as medium-sized. The chain has TRBV4-1 and TRBJ2-1, with 10 bases lining up with TRBD2. V lost 4 bases, J lost 7 bases, and 7 bases stayed unmatched. Germline V gene lookup returns CDR1 MGHRA and CDR2 YSYEKL. The CDR3 length is 15 residues. CDR3 protein: CASSLLAGERNEQFF. DNA of the CDR3: TGCGCCAGCAGCCTGCTAGCGGGGGAAAGGAATGAGCAGTTCTTC.

This clone was detected only a few times. The rearrangement uses TRBV19 and TRBJ1-5; the D is unclear. V lost 10 bases and J 0 bases, leaving 7 bases between the germline ends. The CDR3 covers 12 residues. Germline values: CDR1 LNHDA, CDR2 SQIVND (reference sequence). This CDR3 is CATRVSNQPQHF. The CDR3 DNA is TGTGCCACAAGGGTTAGCAATCAGCCCCAGCATTTT.